These 27 T cell receptor beta chains share one sample of origin, sequenced in a study of shared clonotypes between healthy human individuals. The protocol was immunoSEQ multiplex PCR, while the TCRdb copy is restricted to in-frame clones and leaves out a portion. The data hold about a million clones, with approximately 80% observed a single time. The sequenced sample was memory CD4+ T cells sorted from blood. This sample's subset: CD45RA-negative fraction. Every receptor here comes from a man between 18 and 35 years old in good health.

The CDR3 DNA sequence: TGTGCCAGCAGCACTAGCGGGGGGTCCTACAATGAGCAGTTCTTC. This sequence encodes CASSTSGGSYNEQFF. This rearrangement joins TRBV7-6 to TRBJ2-1; 12 bases map to TRBD2. Losses at the gene ends were 5 bases for V and 1 base for J; bases not matched to a gene: 0. Per germline, CDR1 SGHVS and CDR2 FNYEAQ. The CDR3 is 15 amino acids.

A word on this clone: Other DNA sequences from this sample encode an identical CDR3 as well. V and J are TRBV5-1 and TRBJ1-2; 7 nucleotides line up with TRBD1. This CDR3 has 15 residues. CDR1 is SGHRS and CDR2 is YFSETQ in the germline V gene. J lost 1 base, V lost 0 bases, and 3 bases had no gene match. For the CDR3, the DNA is TGCGCCAGCAGCTTGGACGGGACAGTTAACTATGGCTACACCTTC. It translates to CASSLDGTVNYGYTF.

The rearrangement links TRBV19 to TRBJ2-1; D not certain. CDR1 LNHDA and CDR2 SQIVND come from the germline V gene (reference sequence). V was cut by 1 base and J by 7 bases, with 11 bases left in between. CDR3 size: 14 residues. Written as DNA, the CDR3 is TGTGCCAGTAGTATAGTTGCCGCGAGAAATGAGCAGTTCTTC. Protein sequence: CASSIVAARNEQFF.

This chain joins TRBV28 and TRBJ2-7; 10 bases agree with TRBD2. The CDR3 has 14 residues. Germline trimming cut 6 bases from V and 3 bases from J; bases unmatched to any gene: 5. The germline V gene has CDR1 MDHEN and CDR2 SYDVKM. CDR3 coding DNA: TGTGCCAGCAGAGGGACTAGCGTTATCTACGAGCAGTACTTC. Translating it yields CASRGTSVIYEQYF.

This clone was seen at least ten times. The chain recombines TRBV29-1 with TRBJ1-1; D may be TRBD1 (5 bases). CDR1 is SQVTM, CDR2 ANQGSEA, per germline. This CDR3 region has 12 residues. Deletions cut 4 bases from V and 2 bases from J, with 8 bases between. DNA of the CDR3: TGCAGCGTTGGACAGATAAACACTGAAGCTTTCTTT. Amino acids: CSVGQINTEAFF. The complete variable domain, with remaining parts taken from reference TRBV29-1 and TRBJ1-1, reads SAVISQKPSRDICQRGTSLTIQCQVDSQVTMMFWYRQQPGQSLTLIATANQGSEATYESGFVIDKFPISRPNLTFSTLTVSNMSPEDSSIYLCSVGQINTEAFFGQGTRLTVV.

This clone was counted only a few times. This chain joins TRBV7-8 and TRBJ2-3; D is undetermined. Germline-derived CDR1 and CDR2 are SGHVS and FQNEAQ. The ends were cut back, 1 base at V and 4 bases at J, with 3 bases in the middle. The CDR3 totals 12 residues. In DNA form, the CDR3 reads TGTGCCAGCAGCTTAGGTCCAGATACGCAGTATTTT. Encoded protein: CASSLGPDTQYF.

V gene TRBV4-2 combines with J gene TRBJ2-2, with 11 positions matching TRBD2. The germline V gene has CDR1 LGHNA and CDR2 YNFKEQ. J gave up 5 bases and V 2 bases, and 16 bases lay outside the gene matches. This CDR3 is built from 20 residues. CDR3: CASSQPPSGGPSGKTGELFF. The CDR3, as DNA: TGTGCCAGCAGCCAACCCCCTAGCGGGGGGCCTAGCGGGAAAACCGGGGAGCTGTTTTTT.

The V call is TRBV27, the J call TRBJ2-7, with 11 bases matching TRBD1. J was trimmed by 0 bases and V by 2 bases; bases with no gene match: 6. This CDR3 spans 17 amino acids. The germline CDR1 and CDR2 sequences are MNHEY and SMNVEV (reference sequence). The CDR3 sequence: CASSLPGQGERSYEQYF. In nucleotides, the CDR3 is TGTGCCAGCAGTTTACCGGGACAGGGGGAACGCTCCTACGAGCAGTACTTC.

The V gene is TRBV10-3, the J gene TRBJ1-5; D is ambiguous. There are 13 residues in the CDR3. Trimming took 11 bases from V and 6 from J, leaving 17 bases between them. Germline loops: CDR1 ENHRY, CDR2 SYGVKD. This CDR3 reads CAATAGSGQPQHF. The DNA for the CDR3 is TGTGCCGCCACCGCCGGGTCCGGTCAGCCCCAGCATTTT.

V usage is TRBV10-3 and J usage is TRBJ1-2, with 9 bases identical to TRBD1. Germline V CDR1 and CDR2: ENHRY, SYGVKD. Trimming took 3 bases from V and 2 from J; bases not matched to a gene: 7. This CDR3 has 16 residues. The CDR3 bases are TGTGCCATCAGTGATCTGGTACAGGGGGCGAACTATGGCTACACCTTC. Protein sequence: CAISDLVQGANYGYTF.

The chain carries TRBV19 and TRBJ2-3, with D tentatively TRBD2 (7 bases). Trimming took off 5 bases at V and 4 bases at J, with 13 bases between the two ends. This CDR3 has 14 amino acids. Per germline, CDR1 LNHDA and CDR2 SQIVND (reference sequence). In DNA, the CDR3 is TGTGCCAGTAGTTTCGGAGGGGGGGCAGATACGCAGTATTTT. Translated, it gives CASSFGGGADTQYF.

V usage is TRBV2 and J usage is TRBJ1-4; no definite D call. CDR3 length: 13 residues. Germline CDR1 and CDR2: SNHLY and FYNNEI. Between the trimmed V and J ends, which lost 4 bases and 5 bases, there was a span of 8 bases. DNA for the CDR3: TGTGCCAGCAGTGCCGTGGGGAATGAAAAACTGTTTTTT. Amino acids: CASSAVGNEKLFF.

The chain has TRBV28 and TRBJ2-5, with TRBD2 matching over 7 bases. V shed 8 bases and J 0 bases; nucleotides not matched to a gene: 0. CDR1 is MDHEN, CDR2 SYDVKM, per germline. The CDR3 totals 12 residues. The CDR3 reads CASRGDQETQYF. The CDR3 coding sequence is TGTGCCAGCCGGGGGGACCAAGAGACCCAGTACTTC.

The chain links TRBV6-1 to TRBJ2-7; D gene uncertain. Looked up from germline, CDR1 is MNHNS and CDR2 is SASEGT. The CDR3 sequence is 12 residues long. Between the trimmed V and J ends, which lost 0 bases and 7 bases, there was a span of 7 bases. CDR3 bases: TGTGCCAGCAGTGAAGCGCACCTGGAGCAGTACTTC. Amino acids: CASSEAHLEQYF.

This clone was detected once. The chain has TRBV4-3 and TRBJ2-4; 10 bases are a match to TRBD2. Trimming cost V 0 bases and J 0 bases; bases outside gene matches: 8. Germline V gene data show CDR1 as LGHNA and CDR2 as YSLEER. This CDR3 has 19 amino acids. CDR3 bases: TGCGCCAGCAGCCAAGATGGCACTAGCGGGACCCTAGCCAAAAACATTCAGTACTTC. Translated, it gives CASSQDGTSGTLAKNIQYF.

Turning to this clone: This CDR3 is also generated by other DNA sequences in the sample. This chain joins TRBV2 and TRBJ1-5, with 11 nucleotides matching TRBD1. Germline lookup yields CDR1 SNHLY and CDR2 FYNNEI. The J segment lost 6 bases and the V segment lost 0 bases, leaving 1 base of the junction unmatched. This CDR3 is 15 amino acids long. The CDR3 bases are TGTGCCAGCAGTGAAGCTGGGACAGGGGGTCAGCCCCAGCATTTT. Translation gives CASSEAGTGGQPQHF.

The gene calls are TRBV30 and TRBJ2-1; maybe TRBD2 (6 bases). The V gene lost 0 bases and the J gene lost 4 bases, with 10 bases spanning the gap. The CDR3 is 14 amino acids. Germline lookup yields CDR1 GTSNPN and CDR2 SVGIG (reference sequence). The CDR3 reads CAWSVGAGYNEQFF. The CDR3 bases are TGTGCCTGGAGTGTTGGGGCGGGATACAATGAGCAGTTCTTC.

This clone occurred once. The J gene is TRBJ1-2, the V gene TRBV4-1, with TRBD1 as a possible D gene (5 bases). The germline CDR1 and CDR2 sequences are MGHRA and YSYEKL. V lost 4 bases, J lost 9 bases, and 30 bases lay in between. This CDR3 spans 18 amino acids. CDR3 in DNA: TGCGCCAGCAGCCGGAGAGCCGGGACGGGGGATCCTAATGGGCGCTACACCTTC. This gives the protein CASSRRAGTGDPNGRYTF.

V and J are TRBV5-1 and TRBJ1-6, with D unclear. The CDR3 totals 18 residues. CDR1 and CDR2 from the germline V gene are SGHRS and YFSETQ. Trimming removed 1 base from V and 4 bases from J, with 18 bases in between. The CDR3 loop is CASSLQATDLNYNSPLHF. The DNA for the CDR3 is TGCGCCAGCAGCTTGCAGGCCACTGACCTTAATTATAATTCACCCCTCCACTTT.

The chain joins TRBV11-2 to TRBJ2-7; either TRBD1 or TRBD2 may supply D (5 bases each). V lost 2 bases and J 2 bases, leaving 13 bases between the germline ends. CDR1 and CDR2 (germline): SGHAT, FQNNGV. This CDR3 spans 15 amino acids. This CDR3 reads CASSLNRGSAYEQYF. The CDR3 coding sequence is TGTGCCAGCAGCTTAAATCGGGGCAGTGCCTACGAGCAGTACTTC. Combining the CDR3 with reference TRBV11-2 and TRBJ2-7 gives the whole variable domain EAGVAQSPRYKIIEKRQSVAFWCNPISGHATLYWYQQILGQGPKLLIQFQNNGVVDDSQLPKDRFSAERLKGVDSTLKIQPAKLEDSAVYLCASSLNRGSAYEQYFGPGTRLTVT.

The V and J genes are TRBV28 and TRBJ1-5, with 7 bases that match TRBD1. V lost 2 bases, J lost 1 base, and 5 bases stayed unmatched. The CDR3 sequence is 16 residues long. Per the germline V gene, CDR1 is MDHEN and CDR2 is SYDVKM. Written as DNA, the CDR3 is TGTGCCAGCAGTTTAGTCACAGGGGCCAGCAATCAGCCCCAGCATTTT. As protein: CASSLVTGASNQPQHF.

V gene TRBV5-6 combines with J gene TRBJ1-2; D is undetermined. The germline gives CDR1 SGHDT, CDR2 YYEEEE. The CDR3 totals 14 residues. Between the trimmed V and J ends, which lost 3 bases and 4 bases, there was a span of 13 bases. The CDR3 coding sequence is TGTGCCAGCAGCTCCGGGATTTTAGGCTATGGCTACACCTTC. It is translated as CASSSGILGYGYTF.

The chain links TRBV5-4 to TRBJ2-1, with 7 positions matching TRBD1. The CDR3 has 12 residues. The J segment lost 11 bases and the V segment lost 5 bases, leaving 7 bases of the junction unmatched. CDR1 is SGHNT, CDR2 YYREEE, per germline (reference sequence). This CDR3 is CASSSKTGQQFF. The CDR3 coding sequence is TGTGCCAGCAGTTCCAAGACAGGGCAGCAGTTCTTC.

In its sample, this clone was seen many times. V gene TRBV5-1 combines with J gene TRBJ2-7, with 9 bases identical to TRBD1. Trimming cost V 4 bases and J 2 bases; bases outside gene matches: 4. The CDR3 extends over 14 amino acids. Germline-derived CDR1 and CDR2 are SGHRS and YFSETQ. The CDR3, as DNA: TGCGCCAGCAGCACAGGGGGCACGACCTACGAGCAGTACTTC. The encoded protein is CASSTGGTTYEQYF.

The chain is built from TRBV4-3 and TRBJ2-3; 11 nucleotides align to TRBD2. This CDR3 is built from 15 residues. Looked up from germline, CDR1 is LGHNA and CDR2 is YSLEER. After removal of 8 bases from V and 6 bases from J, the junction contained 10 bases not matched to a gene. This chain's CDR3 is CASRTTSGSLDTQYF. The CDR3, as DNA: TGCGCCAGCCGGACAACTAGCGGGAGTTTGGATACGCAGTATTTT.

This sequence joins TRBV5-1 and TRBJ2-3, with 10 bases fitting TRBD2. From germline, CDR1 is SGHRS and CDR2 YFSETQ. After removal of 1 base from V and 3 bases from J, the junction contained 5 bases not matched to a gene. The CDR3 is 16 amino acids. The CDR3 reads CASSLNIAGGTDTQYF. The CDR3 bases are TGCGCCAGCAGCTTGAATATAGCGGGGGGAACAGATACGCAGTATTTT.

This clone was seen once. The genes are TRBV11-2 and TRBJ2-1; 7 positions match TRBD2. V shed 5 bases, J shed 3 bases, and the junction held 7 bases outside the gene matches. Germline values: CDR1 SGHAT, CDR2 FQNNGV. The CDR3 extends over 15 amino acids. The CDR3, as DNA: TGTGCCAGCAGCGAGGGAGGGACCATCTACAATGAGCAGTTCTTC. It codes for CASSEGGTIYNEQFF.